This T cell receptor beta chain derives from a study of T cell repertoires in cytomegalovirus infection. At the level of the study: TCR beta signatures that were public indicated CMV infection and matching HLA type.

About this clonotype: What it binds is not known.

The study's findings and limits: HLA-C-restricted CMV-specific TCR beta clonotypes prevailed in the ex vivo response.

One entry per CDR3 protein, called by TCRdb with MiXCR from the reads. The sample consists of under 150,000 distinct CDR3 sequences, 30% of them appearing once. From germline, CDR1 is LGHDT and CDR2 YNNKEL (reference sequence). V dropped 5 bases and J dropped 8 bases, with 15 bases sitting between them. This CDR3 region has 13 residues. The clonotype originates from a human donor in good health (CMV status not recorded). Some clones in this sample may be carry-over from other donors' samples. The source material was CD8+ T cells from cultured PBMCs, sampled from culture after CMV antigen stimulation. V and J are TRBV3-1 and TRBJ1-2; weak D call: TRBD1 (5 bases). The CDR3 loop is CASSEGLTPGYTF. DNA for the CDR3: TGTGCCAGCAGCGAGGGACTCACACCAGGCTACACCTTC.